This T cell receptor (beta chain) was documented in a study of T cells in Graves' hyperthyroidism and ophthalmopathy. The CDR3 runs 11 residues. Germline V gives CDR1 SGHDT, CDR2 YYEEEE. V gave up 5 bases and J gave up 6 bases, with 6 bases separating them. Regions amplified from RNA transcripts were the TCR beta CDR3 regions. When the TCR CDR3 underwent first-round RT-PCR, the HTBI primer set was used. TCRdb reanalysed the multiplex PCR reads using MiXCR and keeps one entry per CDR3 protein. The sample holds 350,000 to 450,000 distinct CDR3 sequences, about a sixth seen once. This clonotype came up many times. PBMCs were obtained from roughly 10 ml fresh peripheral blood.

The sequenced material came from blood. This clonotype was sampled from a woman in her twenties or thirties with Graves' hyperthyroidism that later progressed to Graves' ophthalmopathy. V gene TRBV5-6 combines with J gene TRBJ2-1; D not resolved. CDR3 protein: CASRAGNEQFF. The CDR3 coding sequence is TGTGCCAGCAGGGCAGGCAATGAGCAGTTCTTC. Together with reference TRBV5-6 and TRBJ2-1, the CDR3 gives the full variable domain: DAGVTQSPTHLIKTRGQQVTLRCSPKSGHDTVSWYQQALGQGPQFIFQYYEEEERQRGNFPDRFSGHQFPNYSSELNVNALLLGDSALYLCASRAGNEQFFGPGTRLTVL.